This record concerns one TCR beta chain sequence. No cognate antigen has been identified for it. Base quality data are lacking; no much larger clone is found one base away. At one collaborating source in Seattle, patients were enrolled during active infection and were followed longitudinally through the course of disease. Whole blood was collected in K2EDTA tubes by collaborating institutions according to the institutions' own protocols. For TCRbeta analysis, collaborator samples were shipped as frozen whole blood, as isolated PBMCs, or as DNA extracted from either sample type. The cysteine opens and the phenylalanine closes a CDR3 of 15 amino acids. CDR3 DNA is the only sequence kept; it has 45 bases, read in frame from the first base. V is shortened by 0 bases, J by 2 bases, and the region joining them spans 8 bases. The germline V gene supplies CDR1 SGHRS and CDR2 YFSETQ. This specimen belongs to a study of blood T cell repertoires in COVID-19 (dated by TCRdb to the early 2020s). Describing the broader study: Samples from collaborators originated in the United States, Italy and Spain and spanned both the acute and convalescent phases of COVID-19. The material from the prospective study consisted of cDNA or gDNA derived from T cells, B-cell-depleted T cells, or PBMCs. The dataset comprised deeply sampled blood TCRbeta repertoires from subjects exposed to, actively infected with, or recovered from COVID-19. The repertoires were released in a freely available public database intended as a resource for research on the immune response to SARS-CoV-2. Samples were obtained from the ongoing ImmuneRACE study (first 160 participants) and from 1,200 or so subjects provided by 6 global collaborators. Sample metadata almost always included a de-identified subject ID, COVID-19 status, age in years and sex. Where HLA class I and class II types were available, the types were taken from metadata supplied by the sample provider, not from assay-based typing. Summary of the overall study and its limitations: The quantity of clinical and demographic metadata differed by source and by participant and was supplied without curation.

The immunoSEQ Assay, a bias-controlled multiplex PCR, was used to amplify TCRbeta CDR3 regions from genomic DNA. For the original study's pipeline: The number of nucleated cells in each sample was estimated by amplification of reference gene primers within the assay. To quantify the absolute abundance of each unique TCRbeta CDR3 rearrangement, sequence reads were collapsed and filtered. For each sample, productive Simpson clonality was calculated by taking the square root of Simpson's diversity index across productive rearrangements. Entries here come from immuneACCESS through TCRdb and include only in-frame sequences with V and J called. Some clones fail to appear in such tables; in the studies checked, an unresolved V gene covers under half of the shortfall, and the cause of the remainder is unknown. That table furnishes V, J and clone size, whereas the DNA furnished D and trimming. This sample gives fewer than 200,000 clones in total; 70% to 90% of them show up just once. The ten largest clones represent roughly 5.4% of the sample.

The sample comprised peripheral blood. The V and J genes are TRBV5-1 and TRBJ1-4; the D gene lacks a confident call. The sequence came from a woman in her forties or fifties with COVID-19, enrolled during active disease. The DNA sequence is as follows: TGCGCCAGCAGCTTGGACAGTTATACTAATGAAAAACTGTTTTTT. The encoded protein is CASSLDSYTNEKLFF.